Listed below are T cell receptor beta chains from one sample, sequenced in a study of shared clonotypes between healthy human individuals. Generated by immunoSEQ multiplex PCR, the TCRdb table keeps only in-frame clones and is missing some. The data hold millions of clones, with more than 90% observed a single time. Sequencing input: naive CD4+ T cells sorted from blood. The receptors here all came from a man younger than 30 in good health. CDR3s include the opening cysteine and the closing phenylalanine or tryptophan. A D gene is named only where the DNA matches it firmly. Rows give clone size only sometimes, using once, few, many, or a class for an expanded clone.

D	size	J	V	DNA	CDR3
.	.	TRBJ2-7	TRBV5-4	TGTGCCAGCAGCTTCTACGACCGATACGAGCAGTACTTC	CASSFYDRYEQYF
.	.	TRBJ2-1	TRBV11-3	TGTGCCAGCGGGTACAGCTCCTACAATGAGCAGTTCTTC	CASGYSSYNEQFF
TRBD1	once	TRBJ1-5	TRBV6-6	TGTGCCGGCAGGCGCCCGGGACAGGGAAGCAATCAGCCCCAGCATTTT	CAGRRPGQGSNQPQHF
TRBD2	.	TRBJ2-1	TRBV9	TGTGCCAGCAGCGTAGGACTAGCGGGGGGTGGCAATGAGCAGTTCTTC	CASSVGLAGGGNEQFF
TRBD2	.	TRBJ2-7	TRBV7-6	TGTGCCAGCAGCCTCAGGACTAGCGGGTCCTACGAGCAGTACTTC	CASSLRTSGSYEQYF
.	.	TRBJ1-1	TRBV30	TGTGCCTGGAGTCCTGGGATTAACACTGAAGCTTTCTTT	CAWSPGINTEAFF
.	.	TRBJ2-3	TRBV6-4	TGTGCCAGCAGTGTCCTCGAAGGGGATACGCAGTATTTT	CASSVLEGDTQYF
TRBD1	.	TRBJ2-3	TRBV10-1	TGCGCCAGCAGTGATTCCCCGCCGACAGGGGTAGCAGATACGCAGTATTTT	CASSDSPPTGVADTQYF
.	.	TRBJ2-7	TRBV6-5	TGTGCCAGCACTCACAGCTACGAGCAGTACTTC	CASTHSYEQYF
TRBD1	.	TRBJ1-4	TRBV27	TGTGCCAGCAGTTTAACACAGGGGGCGGGGGGCGATGTAAAACTGTTTTTT	CASSLTQGAGGDVKLFF